Below, 20 T cell receptor beta chains from the same sample are listed, as sequenced in a study of T cells in localized non-small cell lung cancer. This table comes from immunoSEQ multiplex PCR, and its TCRdb copy is limited to in-frame clones, with some not included. Of roughly 4,000 clones detected, 20% to 25% appear once; the ten largest clones hold 7.5% to 9.5%. This specimen was lung tumor tissue, taken before any cancer treatment. The receptors originated from a woman between 40 and 69 years old with stage I lung adenocarcinoma.

The chain employs TRBV18 and TRBJ2-3, with D perhaps being TRBD1 or TRBD2 (5 bases each). The V gene lost 1 base and the J gene lost 4 bases, with 15 bases spanning the gap. The germline gives CDR1 KGHSH, CDR2 LQKENI. The CDR3 is 16 residues long. CDR3 coding DNA: TGTGCCAGCTCACCACGTCGGGGCTCGGGTTCAGATACGCAGTATTTT. This encodes CASSPRRGSGSDTQYF.

The chain uses TRBV6-8 and TRBJ1-2; D may be TRBD1 (6 bases). CDR1 and CDR2 (germline): MNHGY, SAAAGT. The length of the CDR3 is 14 residues. The V gene lost 3 bases and the J gene lost 8 bases, with 16 bases spanning the gap. CDR3 protein: CASSYLASTGGYTF. CDR3 DNA: TGTGCCAGCAGTTATTTAGCCTCTACAGGGGGCTACACCTTC.

This clone was observed a handful of times. The chain employs TRBV19 and TRBJ1-1; D may be TRBD1 (5 bases). Trimming took 3 bases from V and 0 from J, leaving 11 bases between them. The length of the CDR3 is 15 residues. Per the germline V gene, CDR1 is LNHDA and CDR2 is SQIVND (reference sequence). The CDR3: CASSIDGTVNTEAFF. DNA of the CDR3: TGTGCCAGTAGTATTGATGGGACTGTGAACACTGAAGCTTTCTTT. Together with reference TRBV19 and TRBJ1-1, the CDR3 gives the full variable domain: DGGITQSPKYLFRKEGQNVTLSCEQNLNHDAMYWYRQDPGQGLRLIYYSQIVNDFQKGDIAEGYSVSREKKESFPLTVTSAQKNPTAFYLCASSIDGTVNTEAFFGQGTRLTVV.

This clone was detected only a few times. This rearrangement joins TRBV9 to TRBJ2-2, with D possibly TRBD1 on 6 matching bases. Germline V CDR1 and CDR2: SGDLS, YYNGEE. The CDR3 is 15 amino acids. V lost 4 bases, J lost 4 bases, and 14 bases lay in between. CDR3 residues: CASSFSQGRTGELFF. The CDR3 DNA sequence: TGTGCCAGCAGCTTCTCACAGGGACGCACCGGGGAGCTGTTTTTT.

The chain links TRBV12-5 to TRBJ2-7; perhaps D is TRBD1 or TRBD2 (6 bases each). This CDR3 contains 14 residues. Germline-derived CDR1 and CDR2 are LGHNT and FRNRAP. For the CDR3, the DNA is TGTGCCAGCAACGCCGGGGGCGTCTCCTACGAGCAGTACTTC. Its translation: CASNAGGVSYEQYF.

The rearrangement uses TRBV5-1 and TRBJ1-6, with D possibly being TRBD1 (6 bases). Trimming stripped 3 bases from V and 0 bases from J, with 10 bases between. The CDR3 runs to 16 residues. The germline V gene encodes CDR1 SGHRS and CDR2 YFSETQ. The CDR3 DNA is TGCGCCAGCAGCTCTAGGGGGAGCTCCTATAATTCACCCCTCCACTTT. This codes for CASSSRGSSYNSPLHF.

This clone was detected a few times. This chain uses TRBV11-3 with TRBJ2-2; D not resolved. This CDR3 spans 16 amino acids. Trimming removed 5 bases at V and 4 bases at J, with 17 bases between. Germline values: CDR1 SGHNT, CDR2 YENEEA. The CDR3 sequence: CASSRPRAQFTGELFF. In DNA, the CDR3 is TGTGCCAGCAGCCGCCCCCGCGCCCAATTCACCGGGGAGCTGTTTTTT.

The chain is built from TRBV10-2 and TRBJ1-3; unclear D gene. V dropped 5 bases and J dropped 1 base, with 9 bases sitting between them. The CDR3 is 14 amino acids. The germline V gene has CDR1 WSHSY and CDR2 SAAADI. CDR3 nucleotides: TGCGCCAGCAGTACCGCGGGGTCTGGAAACACCATATATTTT. Protein: CASSTAGSGNTIYF.

This clone is categorized as large (0.1 to 1%). This chain uses TRBV9 with TRBJ1-1; D unclear. The CDR3 has 13 residues. Germline lookup yields CDR1 SGDLS and CDR2 YYNGEE. The V end was cut by 4 bases, the J end by 6 bases, with 13 bases between. CDR3 sequence: CASSRIPDAEAFF. CDR3 DNA: TGTGCCAGCAGCAGAATCCCGGACGCTGAAGCTTTCTTT.

This sequence joins TRBV5-1 and TRBJ1-1; 10 bases align to TRBD1. This CDR3 is built from 14 residues. Germline lookup yields CDR1 SGHRS and CDR2 YFSETQ. Losses at the gene ends were 4 bases for V and 5 bases for J; bases not matched to a gene: 5. The CDR3 sequence: CASSLGQGRTEAFF. The DNA for the CDR3 is TGCGCCAGCAGCCTGGGACAGGGGAGAACTGAAGCTTTCTTT.

The J gene is TRBJ2-3, the V gene TRBV14; D is possibly TRBD1 (5 bases). Germline values: CDR1 SGHDN, CDR2 FVKESK. This CDR3 has 16 amino acids. Trimming pared 3 bases from V and 0 bases from J, leaving 13 bases between. The CDR3 spells CASSQGLATSTDTQYF. Here the CDR3 DNA reads TGTGCCAGCAGCCAGGGGCTGGCAACTAGCACAGATACGCAGTATTTT.

The table lists this clone with a few counts. J is TRBJ1-5 and V is TRBV6-8, with TRBD1 as a possible D gene (5 bases). Germline V gives CDR1 MNHGY, CDR2 SAAAGT. The CDR3 has 14 residues. V dropped 2 bases and J dropped 0 bases, with 5 bases sitting between them. Here the CDR3 DNA reads TGTGCCAGCAGTTACGACAGTAGCAATCAGCCCCAGCATTTT. Encoded protein: CASSYDSSNQPQHF.

V gene TRBV9 combines with J gene TRBJ2-5; the D is unclear. The V gene lost 7 bases and the J gene lost 0 bases, with 10 bases spanning the gap. Germline CDR1 reads SGDLS; CDR2 reads YYNGEE. CDR3 size: 13 residues. CDR3 protein: CASHRTHQETQYF. CDR3 nucleotides: TGTGCCAGCCACCGAACGCACCAAGAGACCCAGTACTTC.

This clone was found a few times. J is TRBJ1-6 and V is TRBV11-3; D possibly corresponds to TRBD1 (5 bases). This CDR3 spans 16 amino acids. Germline-derived CDR1 and CDR2 are SGHNT and YENEEA. V was shortened by 5 bases and J by 4 bases, with 15 bases between the two germline ends. The CDR3 coding sequence is TGTGCCAGCAGCCAGGGATCGGGATTTTATAATTCACCCCTCCACTTT. It yields the protein CASSQGSGFYNSPLHF.

This chain joins TRBV28 and TRBJ2-7, with 9 nucleotides matching TRBD1. The V gene's germline CDR1 is MDHEN and CDR2 SYDVKM. J lost 4 bases, V lost 6 bases, and 13 bases had no gene match. CDR3 length equals 16 residues. The CDR3 reads CASSLVGGQGTYEQYF. Written as DNA, the CDR3 is TGTGCCAGCAGCCTAGTCGGGGGACAGGGAACATACGAGCAGTACTTC.

On this clone: Because the CDR3's place on the DNA is in doubt, the DNA is left out and the CDR3 is given as listed by TCRdb. This chain connects TRBV22-1 to TRBJ2-3; TRBD2, as called in the table, went unchecked against the DNA. TRBV22-1 is noted as a pseudogene. The CDR3 extends over 14 residues, inclusive of both ends. The CDR3 region is CASKVAGGTDTQYF.

This clone was detected a few times. CDR3 nucleotide sequence: TGTGCCAGCACCCCGGGGGTAGCGGGGGGCCAGGACACCGGGGAGCTGTTTTTT. This gives the protein CASTPGVAGGQDTGELFF. The rearrangement links TRBV12-5 to TRBJ2-2; 10 bases are shared with TRBD2. The germline V gene has CDR1 LGHNT and CDR2 FRNRAP. This CDR3 contains 18 residues.

This clone was observed a handful of times. This chain links TRBV9 with TRBJ1-1, with D unclear. The CDR3 is 12 amino acids. Germline V lookup: CDR1 SGDLS, CDR2 YYNGEE. Trimming left V 4 bases short and J 5 bases short, with 9 bases between. CDR3 in amino acids: CASSSRLTEAFF. In DNA, the CDR3 is TGTGCCAGCAGCTCGCGATTGACTGAAGCTTTCTTT.

The gene calls are TRBV5-1 and TRBJ2-7, with 7 bases aligning to TRBD1. V shed 2 bases, J shed 2 bases, and the junction held 7 bases outside the gene matches. Looked up from germline, CDR1 is SGHRS and CDR2 is YFSETQ. The CDR3 has 15 residues. CDR3 bases: TGCGCCAGCAGCTTAACTACCGGGACAGCCTACGAGCAGTACTTC. Its protein product is CASSLTTGTAYEQYF. Using reference TRBV5-1 and TRBJ2-7 for the parts outside the CDR3, the full variable domain is KAGVTQTPRYLIKTRGQQVTLSCSPISGHRSVSWYQQTPGQGLQFLFEYFSETQRNKGNFPGRFSGRQFSNSRSEMNVSTLELGDSALYLCASSLTTGTAYEQYFGPGTRLTVT.

The rearrangement links TRBV11-3 to TRBJ2-1, with D tentatively TRBD2 (7 bases). This CDR3 has 17 residues. V lost 5 bases, J lost 7 bases, and 24 bases lay in between. Germline assignment: CDR1 SGHNT and CDR2 YENEEA. CDR3 sequence: CASSPMGGRLEWNEQFF. The DNA for the CDR3 is TGTGCCAGCAGCCCCATGGGGGGGCGCCTCGAGTGGAATGAGCAGTTCTTC.